A selection of T cell receptor beta chains follows, all from one sample in a study of blood T cell repertoires in COVID-19. Assay used: immunoSEQ multiplex PCR; TCRdb lists only in-frame clones, some missing. The sample includes some 220,000 clones, around 85% seen only once; the top ten take approximately 1.3%. The sequenced material came from PBMCs or T cells enriched from blood (not recorded which). Receptors originate from a woman in her thirties or forties with acute COVID-19. The CDR3 runs from the conserved cysteine through the conserved F or W. D genes are given only for firm matches. The listing skips clone size in some rows; elsewhere it reads once, few, many or a size class.

TRBV7-3	NA	13	NA	TRBJ1-2	TGTGCCAGCAGCGTAGGTGGGACGGGAGTCTACACCTTC	CASSVGGTGVYTF
TRBV12-3/TRBV12-4	TRBD1	13	few	TRBJ1-3	TGTGCCAGCCGACAGGGATCGGGAAACACCATATATTTT	CASRQGSGNTIYF
TRBV5-4	NA	13	NA	TRBJ1-2	TGTGCCAGCAGCTTGACAGGACTAGATGGCTACACCTTC	CASSLTGLDGYTF
TRBV27	NA	14	NA	TRBJ1-1	TGTGCCAGCAGTTTATATAACAGAAGGACTGAAGCTTTCTTT	CASSLYNRRTEAFF
TRBV5-1	NA	15	NA	TRBJ2-1	TGCGCCAGCAGCCTAGGGGTGGCGTCCTACAATGAGCAGTTCTTC	CASSLGVASYNEQFF
TRBV5-1	TRBD2	16	NA	TRBJ2-3	TGCGCCAGCAGCTTGGTACCGGGACTAAGCACAGATACGCAGTATTTT	CASSLVPGLSTDTQYF
TRBV30	NA	15	NA	TRBJ1-6	TGTGCCTGGAGGTCAGGGGTTCGCGAAAATTCACCCCTCCACTTT	CAWRSGVRENSPLHF
TRBV24-1	NA	15	NA	TRBJ2-3	TGTGCCACCAGTGATTTAGGCGGGGACACAGATACGCAGTATTTT	CATSDLGGDTDTQYF
TRBV7-2	NA	15	NA	TRBJ2-7	TGTGCCAGCAGCCCTGACAGTGTTCCTTCCTACGAGCAGTACTTC	CASSPDSVPSYEQYF
TRBV13	NA	13	NA	TRBJ1-4	TGTGCCAGCAGCTTCCTCACAGGGGAAAAACTGTTTTTT	CASSFLTGEKLFF
TRBV15	TRBD1	12	NA	TRBJ1-2	TGTGCCACCAGCCGTTACAGGGGGAAGTACACCTTC	CATSRYRGKYTF
TRBV7-9	NA	12	NA	TRBJ2-1	TGTGCCAGCCTCCCTCTTTATAATGAGCAGTTCTTC	CASLPLYNEQFF
TRBV18	TRBD1	16	NA	TRBJ1-1	TGTGCCAGCTCACCCGGGGACAGGGCTTTGAACACTGAAGCTTTCTTT	CASSPGDRALNTEAFF
TRBV15	NA	17	NA	TRBJ2-3	TGTGCCACCAGCAGAGAGCCTTTGGGTGGCCCGGGAGATACGCAGTATTTT	CATSREPLGGPGDTQYF
TRBV6-2/TRBV6-3	TRBD1	17	NA	TRBJ2-7	TGTGCCAGCAGTTACTCAAGACGGACAGGGGGGTCCTACGAGCAGTACTTC	CASSYSRRTGGSYEQYF
TRBV19	NA	12	few	TRBJ1-1	TGTGCCAGTAGTTGGGGAGGGACTGAAGCTTTCTTT	CASSWGGTEAFF
TRBV4-1	NA	17	once	TRBJ1-1	TGCGCCAGCAGCCAAGAAGGGCAGAGGGAAAAGAACACTGAAGCTTTCTTT	CASSQEGQREKNTEAFF
TRBV7-9	TRBD1	15	NA	TRBJ2-2	TGTGCCAGCAGCTCAGGACAGGTGGGGACCGGGGAGCTGTTTTTT	CASSSGQVGTGELFF
TRBV25-1	TRBD1	12	NA	TRBJ1-2	TGTGCCAGTTCAGGGGGGCGGTATGGCTACACCTTC	CASSGGRYGYTF
TRBV5-1	TRBD2	12	NA	TRBJ2-7	TGCGCCAGCGGAAGGGAGGGCTACGAGCAGTACTTC	CASGREGYEQYF
TRBV10-2	NA	15	few	TRBJ1-6	TGCGCCAGCAGTGAGTCTCGGGGAGGGGCTTCACCCCTCCACTTT	CASSESRGGASPLHF
TRBV24-1	TRBD2	16	NA	TRBJ2-2	TGTGCCACCAGTGATCCCCGACCCTGGGGGGGCGGGGAGCTGTTTTTT	CATSDPRPWGGGELFF
TRBV5-4	TRBD1	16	NA	TRBJ1-1	TGTGCCAGCAGCCCGGGACAGGTCGCTCGGAACACTGAAGCTTTCTTT	CASSPGQVARNTEAFF
TRBV5-6	NA	13	few	TRBJ1-5	TGTGCCAGCAGCTTTCTAGGGGATCAGCCCCAGCATTTT	CASSFLGDQPQHF
TRBV2	NA	14	NA	TRBJ2-1	TGTGCCAGCAGCGCTCTGACTCTTTACAATGAGCAGTTCTTC	CASSALTLYNEQFF
TRBV5-1	NA	14	NA	TRBJ2-2	TGCGCCAGCAGCGGAATAACAGCTACCGGGGAGCTGTTTTTT	CASSGITATGELFF